This T cell receptor beta chain emerged from a study of technical replicates of blood from several donors. Assay: immunoSEQ multiplex PCR; the TCRdb copy retains only in-frame clones and omits some. The sample consists of tens of thousands of clones, about 90% of them appearing once. Germline assignment: CDR1 SGHKS and CDR2 YYEKEE (reference sequence). CDR3 length equals 15 residues. Trimming removed 5 bases from V and 6 bases from J; junction bases left unmatched: 9. What was sequenced was T cells isolated from PBMCs. This chain connects TRBV5-5 to TRBJ2-1; 9 positions match TRBD1. The receptor comes from a human donor in good health. In DNA, the CDR3 is TGTGCCAGCAGGATGGAGACAGGGGGGTCCAATGAGCAGTTCTTC. Residues: CASRMETGGSNEQFF.